This T cell receptor beta chain derives from a study of shared clonotypes between healthy human individuals. Study-wide background: A few men and a couple of women, aged 18 to 49, were donors.

Study-wide points: The sharing of around 5% of naive CD4 clonotypes was seen across a handful of donors. In the sorted subsets, rarefaction showed sequencing was incomplete despite large depth.

Concerning this clone itself: Its specificity is not known.

V shed 1 base, J shed 6 bases, and the junction held 6 bases outside the gene matches. The germline gives CDR1 MGHRA, CDR2 YSYEKL. CDR3 length: 15 residues. The assay was carried out at the deep level. Assay used: immunoSEQ multiplex PCR; TCRdb lists only in-frame clones, some missing. Of more than 550,000 clones listed, about 90% are singletons. The origin of this receptor is a man aged 18-30 years in good health. Some clones in this sample may be carry-over from other donors' samples. The rearrangement uses TRBV4-1 and TRBJ1-2; 9 bases are shared with TRBD1. The sequenced sample consisted of memory CD8+ T cells from PBMCs. Subset here: CD45RO+ cells pooled with CCR7-negative TemRA cells. The CDR3 region is CASSQGLRTGDGYTF. The CDR3 DNA reads as TGCGCCAGCAGCCAAGGCCTTAGGACAGGGGATGGCTACACCTTC.